This T cell receptor beta chain was identified in a study of OX40 agonist ivuxolimab in advanced cancers. Per the germline V gene, CDR1 is SGHTA and CDR2 is FQGNSA. This CDR3 has 13 residues. V shed 3 bases and J shed 7 bases, with 12 bases lying between them. This table comes from immunoSEQ multiplex PCR, and its TCRdb copy is limited to in-frame clones, with some not included. Seen here are about 68,000 clones, roughly 86% observed once, and the top ten hold more than 2%. Study observations and caveats: Also present in some nonresponders was a low level of normalized T-cell clonal expansion.

Worth noting for this clone: Its target is unknown.

The source is an adult with an advanced solid tumor such as melanoma, head and neck, liver or kidney cancer. Sequencing was performed on CD4+ or CD8+ T cells sorted from blood, taken in a trial of the OX40 agonist ivuxolimab. J is TRBJ1-2 and V is TRBV7-2, with a weak D call TRBD1 (6 bases). The CDR3 is CASSFAGDAGYTF. Written as DNA, the CDR3 is TGTGCCAGCAGCTTCGCAGGGGATGCTGGCTACACCTTC.